This TCR beta chain was sequenced in a study of metastatic and nonmetastatic thyroid tumors (dated by TCRdb to the early 2020s). Study-level background: For patients with malignant and with benign thyroid disease, the researchers compared repertoires between peripheral blood samples and tumor or nodule tissue samples. On the study overall, not on this receptor specifically: In both blood and tumor samples, malignant tumors were reported to have significantly higher TCR beta diversity than benign nodules.

The method behind the library was PCR. This sample was sequenced with an Illumina HiSeq 4000. High-throughput sequencing was used to profile the TCR beta-chain CDR3 region of each patient. Per the authors' processing: A classifier to discriminate distant-metastatic papillary thyroid cancer patients was built from CDR3 differences across clinicopathological groups. The Shannon index was used to measure repertoire diversity, and the Morisita-Horn index was used to measure how similar tumor and blood repertoires were. TCRdb reworked the public reads: Q25 trimming with fastp, MiXCR clone assembly, productive beta chains retained. TCRdb, rather than the study authors, made the V and J calls. The sample table contains about 20,000 clones; only one count was recorded for 11% of them. Together, the top ten hold approximately 8.1% of the sample. Spanning cysteine to phenylalanine, the CDR3 consists of 14 amino acids. The entry retains the CDR3 DNA only, 42 bases that are in frame from base 1. CDR1 and CDR2, looked up from the germline V gene (reference sequence), are DFQATT and SNEGSKA. V lost 6 bases and J lost 3 bases, and the count of bases not matched to a germline gene is 6.

None of the patients had been given any treatment before thyroid surgery. Using T-cell receptor beta sequencing, the study looked back at clinical samples from patients collected from the early 2010s to the late 2010s. This clone was observed at least ten times. The target of this receptor is not known. No quality values exist for individual bases; no much larger clone is one base distant. The sequence is built from TRBV20-1 and TRBJ2-5, with TRBD2 identical over 11 junction bases. The sequence came from a female donor with papillary thyroid cancer or a benign thyroid nodule (not recorded which). Some clones in this sample may be carry-over from other donors' samples. The sequencing sample was made of blood. The CDR3 reads CSARLAGLEETQYF. The bases read TGCAGTGCAAGACTAGCGGGATTGGAAGAGACCCAGTACTTC.